Below, 24 T cell receptor beta chains from the same sample are listed, as sequenced in a study of Graves' ophthalmopathy and Graves' hyperthyroidism. Investigators amplified TCR beta CDR3 regions from RNA transcripts. The library came from an HTBI-primed first-round RT-PCR and a second-round multiplex PCR. Each CDR3 protein gets one entry after TCRdb re-called the multiplex PCR reads with MiXCR. In the table there are approximately 1.2 million distinct CDR3 sequences, approximately 35% of which are singletons. The sequencing input was peripheral blood or thyroid tissue (not recorded which). These receptor sequences come from an adult man with Graves' hyperthyroidism.

The J gene is TRBJ1-2, the V gene TRBV10-3; 7 positions match TRBD1. Trimming cost V 9 bases and J 0 bases; bases outside gene matches: 13. Per the germline V gene, CDR1 is ENHRY and CDR2 is SYGVKD. The CDR3 consists of 16 residues. DNA of the CDR3: TGTGCCATATACAGGGGAGACAGGACCACTAACTATGGCTACACCTTC. The encoded protein is CAIYRGDRTTNYGYTF.

The chain has TRBV6-1 and TRBJ1-6, with 7 positions matching TRBD1. Looked up from germline, CDR1 is MNHNS and CDR2 is SASEGT. V trimming: 0 bases; J trimming: 4 bases; junction bases outside the gene matches: 6. This CDR3 contains 17 residues. Here the CDR3 reads CASSEATSGGYNSPLHF. CDR3 nucleotide sequence: TGTGCCAGCAGTGAAGCGACTTCAGGGGGGTATAATTCACCCCTCCACTTT.

The V gene is TRBV10-2, the J gene TRBJ2-7; 8 bases map to TRBD1. With V trimmed by 6 bases and J by 1 base, 8 bases remained unmatched. CDR3 length: 15 amino acids. Germline V gives CDR1 WSHSY, CDR2 SAAADI. CDR3 protein: CASSALRDRSYEQYF. The CDR3 nucleotides read TGCGCCAGCAGCGCCCTCCGGGACAGGTCCTACGAGCAGTACTTC.

At least ten counts were recorded for this clonotype. CDR3 DNA: TGTGCCAGCAGCCCCTCGCGAACCCAGTACTTC. It specifies CASSPSRTQYF. The V gene is TRBV11-2, the J gene TRBJ2-5; D not resolved. Germline CDR1 and CDR2: SGHAT and FQNNGV. The CDR3 totals 11 residues. The V and J ends lost 5 bases and 8 bases respectively, with 9 bases between them.

At least ten counts were recorded for this clonotype. The CDR3 DNA sequence: TGTGCCAGCAGCTGGTTTGCGCAAGAGACCCAGTACTTC. It yields the protein CASSWFAQETQYF. This sequence joins TRBV5-6 and TRBJ2-5; D is uncertain. The CDR3 contains 13 residues. CDR1 SGHDT and CDR2 YYEEEE come from the germline V gene. V lost 3 bases and J lost 2, with 8 bases in between.

A note on this clonotype: A much larger clone sits a single nucleotide away, making a read error possible. The CDR3: CASTRDRTQEAQYF. As DNA, the CDR3 is TGTGCCAGCACCCGAGACAGGACTCAAGAGGCCCAGTACTTC. V is TRBV6-2 or TRBV6-3 and J is TRBJ2-5; D perhaps matches TRBD1 (6 bases). Per the germline V gene, CDR1 is MNHEY and CDR2 is SVGEGT. This CDR3 is 14 amino acids long.

This clonotype was recorded many times. The J gene is TRBJ2-7, the V gene TRBV29-1; the match to TRBD2 covers 11 bases. Per germline, CDR1 SQVTM and CDR2 ANQGSEA. The junction had 8 bases not matched to a gene; V was cut back by 4 bases and J by 3 bases. This CDR3 has 15 amino acids. The CDR3 loop reads CSVVGLAGGFYEQYF. In DNA, the CDR3 is TGCAGCGTTGTTGGGCTAGCGGGGGGCTTCTACGAGCAGTACTTC.

This clonotype appeared a few times. The chain combines TRBV5-1 with TRBJ2-7, with 10 bases that match TRBD1. The CDR3 is made up of 14 amino acids. J was trimmed by 5 bases and V by 5 bases; bases with no gene match: 7. Germline V lookup: CDR1 SGHRS, CDR2 YFSETQ. The DNA of the CDR3 is TGCGCCAGCAGACCGGGACAGGGGTCCCACGAGCAGTACTTC. This codes for CASRPGQGSHEQYF. Using reference TRBV5-1 and TRBJ2-7 for the parts outside the CDR3, the full variable domain is KAGVTQTPRYLIKTRGQQVTLSCSPISGHRSVSWYQQTPGQGLQFLFEYFSETQRNKGNFPGRFSGRQFSNSRSEMNVSTLELGDSALYLCASRPGQGSHEQYFGPGTRLTVT.

As for this clonotype: A much larger clone lies one base from this, so it may be a read error. The CDR3 nucleotides read TGCAGTGCTCAGGGACTGGCCGAGCAGTACTTC. Its protein is CSAQGLAEQYF. This chain links TRBV20-1 with TRBJ2-7; D perhaps matches TRBD2 (6 bases). Germline CDR1 DFQATT, CDR2 SNEGSKA (reference sequence). V lost 5 bases to trimming and J lost 6 bases, with 11 bases between them. The CDR3 sequence is 11 residues long.

This chain joins TRBV12-3 or TRBV12-4 and TRBJ1-5; D unclear. V gave up 4 bases and J gave up 3 bases, with 7 bases separating them. This CDR3 has 13 amino acids. The CDR3 loop is CASSWDVNQPQHF. The DNA of the CDR3 is TGTGCCAGCAGTTGGGATGTCAATCAGCCCCAGCATTTT.

This sequence joins TRBV15 and TRBJ2-6; D remains ambiguous. The CDR3 consists of 16 residues. Trimming cost V 6 bases and J 2 bases, with 14 bases left between them. CDR1 and CDR2 from the germline V gene are LNHNV and YYDKDF (reference sequence). CDR3 loop: CATSDTGSTGANVLTF. In nucleotides, the CDR3 is TGTGCCACCAGTGACACGGGTAGCACTGGGGCCAACGTCCTGACTTTC.

The chain links TRBV3-1 to TRBJ2-5, with a possible D match to TRBD1 (6 bases). Trimming pared 0 bases from V and 6 bases from J, leaving 17 bases between. CDR1 LGHDT and CDR2 YNNKEL come from the germline V gene (reference sequence). The CDR3 covers 16 residues. CDR3 protein: CASSQDLAQGTKTQYF. CDR3 DNA: TGTGCCAGCAGCCAAGATCTAGCCCAGGGGACGAAGACCCAGTACTTC.

This clonotype was seen more than once but under ten times. The chain combines TRBV12-3 or TRBV12-4 with TRBJ1-5; TRBD1 aligns across 7 bases. Losses at the gene ends were 6 bases for V and 2 bases for J; bases not matched to a gene: 7. This CDR3 comprises 15 residues. The CDR3 protein is CASSINRGGNQPQHF. The CDR3 bases are TGTGCCAGCAGCATAAACAGGGGCGGCAATCAGCCCCAGCATTTT.

This clonotype appeared many times. V and J are TRBV2 and TRBJ1-2, with D possibly being TRBD1 (5 bases). The CDR3 contains 13 residues. The V end lost 3 bases, the J end lost 8 bases, and 13 bases lay between the germline ends. Germline lookup yields CDR1 SNHLY and CDR2 FYNNEI. CDR3 sequence reads: CASSDSLGVGYTF. The CDR3 nucleotides are TGTGCCAGCAGTGATAGTCTGGGGGTCGGCTACACCTTC.

As to this clonotype: A much bigger clone sits one base away, suggesting this may be a read error. This chain uses TRBV2 with TRBJ1-3; TRBD1 matches at 9 bases. The CDR3 length is 15 residues. The germline V gene has CDR1 SNHLY and CDR2 FYNNEI. Unmatched junction bases numbered 7, after V lost 6 bases and J lost 4 bases. In DNA, the CDR3 is TGTGCCAGCAGCCCGAGACAGGGGGTCGGAAACACCATATATTTT. The encoded protein is CASSPRQGVGNTIYF. Looking up the rest from reference TRBV2 and TRBJ1-3 gives the full variable domain: EPEVTQTPSHQVTQMGQEVILRCVPISNHLYFYWYRQILGQKVEFLVSFYNNEISEKSEIFDDQFSVERPDGSNFTLKIRSTKLEDSAMYFCASSPRQGVGNTIYFGEGSWLTVV.

This clonotype has more than one count but fewer than ten. The chain couples TRBV2 to TRBJ2-7, with D hard to call. Germline V gene data show CDR1 as SNHLY and CDR2 as FYNNEI. The CDR3 spans 12 residues. Trimming left V 4 bases short and J 5 bases short, with 9 bases between. The CDR3 region has the DNA TGTGCCAGCAGTGTGATTAGAAACGAGCAGTACTTC. It encodes CASSVIRNEQYF.

In this sample, this clonotype turned up many times. This chain joins TRBV7-9 and TRBJ1-1, with D uncertain. CDR3 length: 13 amino acids. Germline V gene sequence: CDR1 SEHNR, CDR2 FQNEAQ (reference sequence). V was shortened by 6 bases and J by 1 base, with 9 bases between the two germline ends. The CDR3 DNA reads TGTGCCAGCAGGTGGACGGAGAACACTGAAGCTTTCTTT. This codes for CASRWTENTEAFF.

This clonotype was recorded many times. The V call is TRBV15, the J call TRBJ1-5; maybe TRBD1 (6 bases). Trimming cost V 2 bases and J 6 bases, with 11 bases left between them. The V gene's germline CDR1 is LNHNV and CDR2 YYDKDF (reference sequence). This CDR3 spans 14 amino acids. The CDR3 region is CATSRSGAAQPQHF. The CDR3 nucleotides read TGTGCCACCAGCAGATCAGGGGCGGCTCAGCCCCAGCATTTT.

DNA for the CDR3: TGTGCCAGCAGCCAAATAGCGGTGTGGAACTATGGCTACACCTTC. Protein sequence: CASSQIAVWNYGYTF. This rearrangement joins TRBV14 to TRBJ1-2; no reliable D call. CDR3 size: 15 residues. The V end lost 2 bases, the J end lost 2 bases, and 12 bases lay between the germline ends. Germline lookup yields CDR1 SGHDN and CDR2 FVKESK.

This clonotype was picked up a small number of times. The chain couples TRBV18 to TRBJ2-7, with 11 bases lining up with TRBD1. J lost 4 bases, V lost 0 bases, and 2 bases had no gene match. This CDR3 spans 15 amino acids. From germline, CDR1 is KGHSH and CDR2 LQKENI. The CDR3 bases are TGTGCCAGCTCACCACCGGACAGGGGGCAATACGAGCAGTACTTC. Amino acids: CASSPPDRGQYEQYF. The full variable domain, rest sourced from reference TRBV18 and TRBJ2-7, is NAGVMQNPRHLVRRRGQEARLRCSPMKGHSHVYWYRQLPEEGLKFMVYLQKENIIDESGMPKERFSAEFPKEGPSILRIQQVVRGDSAAYFCASSPPDRGQYEQYFGPGTRLTVT.

CDR3 loop: CASSRQGAFEQYF. CDR3 nucleotides: TGTGCCAGTTCAAGACAGGGGGCTTTCGAGCAGTACTTC. V is TRBV19 and J is TRBJ2-7, with 10 bases lining up with TRBD1. The CDR3 loop spans 13 amino acids. V gave up 8 bases and J gave up 6 bases; unmatched junction bases: 7. Per germline, CDR1 LNHDA and CDR2 SQIVND (reference sequence).

Details on this clonotype: Mismatch with germline at one junction end may stem from a read error. V gene TRBV7-2 combines with J gene TRBJ1-5; tentative D call: TRBD1 (5 bases). Germline assignment: CDR1 SGHTA and CDR2 FQGNSA. The CDR3 is 16 residues long. The CDR3 spells CASSQERSGGSREQHF. The DNA of the CDR3 is TGCGCCAGCAGCCAAGAGCGGAGCGGGGGATCGCGGGAGCAGCATTTT.

This clonotype has only one observation. The CDR3 nucleotides are TGCGCCAGCAGCCAAGCGGGACTAGCGCAAGAGACCCAGTACTTC. Translating gives CASSQAGLAQETQYF. V gene TRBV4-3 combines with J gene TRBJ2-5; 10 bases are shared with TRBD2. CDR1 LGHNA and CDR2 YSLEER come from the germline V gene. The J segment lost 2 bases and the V segment lost 1 base, leaving 1 base of the junction unmatched. This CDR3 has 15 amino acids.

Ten or more counts support this clonotype. The chain combines TRBV15 with TRBJ2-7, with D perhaps TRBD2 (5 bases). Trimming cost V 3 bases and J 1 base, with 19 bases left between them. Germline V gives CDR1 LNHNV, CDR2 YYDKDF (reference sequence). CDR3 length: 17 amino acids. The CDR3 is CATSRPGSGLPSYEQYF. The CDR3 DNA sequence: TGTGCCACCAGCAGGCCCGGATCGGGGTTGCCGTCCTACGAGCAGTACTTC.